This TCR beta chain was obtained from a study of T cells in Graves' hyperthyroidism and ophthalmopathy. V lost 6 bases to trimming and J lost 5 bases; unmatched junction nucleotides: 5. There are 15 residues in the CDR3. Germline values: CDR1 ENHRY, CDR2 SYGVKD. RNA transcripts served as the template for amplifying TCR beta CDR3 regions. The primer set for the first-round RT-PCR of the TCR CDR3 was HTBI. TCRdb recomputed calls from the multiplex PCR reads with MiXCR, one row per CDR3 protein. The sample includes some 700,000 distinct CDR3 sequences, roughly a sixth of them seen just once. Points from the study as a whole: In validation, the model predicted ophthalmopathy. These predictions came a median about 6.2 months before onset.

Those patients with uncontrolled infection, other autoimmune disease, pregnancy or lactation were excluded. This clonotype was detected ten times or more. Antigen specificity is unknown. The chain recombines TRBV10-3 with TRBJ2-2, with 11 nucleotides matching TRBD2. The TCR comes from a man aged 50-60 years with Graves' hyperthyroidism. Material: blood. The CDR3 loop reads CAIRPGLAETGELFF. The CDR3 nucleotides are TGTGCCATCAGGCCGGGACTAGCGGAAACCGGGGAGCTGTTTTTT.